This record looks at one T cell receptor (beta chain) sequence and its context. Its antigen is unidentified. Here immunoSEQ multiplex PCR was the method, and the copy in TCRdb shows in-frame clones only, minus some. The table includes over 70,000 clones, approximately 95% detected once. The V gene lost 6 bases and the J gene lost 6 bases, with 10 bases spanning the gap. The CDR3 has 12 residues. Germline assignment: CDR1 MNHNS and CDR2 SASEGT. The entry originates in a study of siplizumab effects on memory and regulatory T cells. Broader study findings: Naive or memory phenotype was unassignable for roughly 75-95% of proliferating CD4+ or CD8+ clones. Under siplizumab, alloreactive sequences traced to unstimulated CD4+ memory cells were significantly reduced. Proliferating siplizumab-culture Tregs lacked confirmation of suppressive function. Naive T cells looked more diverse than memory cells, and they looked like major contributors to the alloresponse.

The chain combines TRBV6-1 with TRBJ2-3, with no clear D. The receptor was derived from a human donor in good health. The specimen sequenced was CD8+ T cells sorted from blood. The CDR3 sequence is CASRTAPDTQYF. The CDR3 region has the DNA TGTGCCAGCAGAACAGCGCCGGATACGCAGTATTTT.